The 29 T cell receptor beta chains in this list originate from one sample, sequenced in a study of breast tumors, draining lymph nodes, adjacent tissues. TCRdb processed the multiplex PCR reads anew with MiXCR; each CDR3 protein has one entry. The sample contains some 97,000 distinct CDR3 sequences, approximately 21% of which appear only once. Breast cancer patients provided tissue from their axillary draining lymph nodes. The sequenced sample was axillary lymph node tissue. These receptor sequences come from a female donor with breast cancer. Some clones in this sample may be carry-over from other donors' samples.

This clonotype was observed at least ten times. The chain recombines TRBV2 with TRBJ2-6; D is unclear. V lost 6 bases, J lost 0 bases, and 12 bases lay in between. Germline lookup yields CDR1 SNHLY and CDR2 FYNNEI. The CDR3 has 16 amino acids. CDR3 DNA: TGTGCCAGCAGGCCTTCTGGGGACTCTGGGGCCAACGTCCTGACTTTC. Amino acid sequence: CASRPSGDSGANVLTF.

This clonotype has a count of ten or more. The rearrangement links TRBV11-2 to TRBJ2-7, with D tentatively TRBD1 (6 bases). The CDR3 spans 14 residues. The V and J ends lost 6 bases and 3 bases respectively, with 15 bases between them. Germline V lookup: CDR1 SGHAT, CDR2 FQNNGV. The CDR3 sequence: CASSQTGLSYEQYF. For the CDR3, the DNA is TGTGCCAGCAGTCAAACAGGGTTAAGCTACGAGCAGTACTTC. The full variable domain, its missing parts supplied by reference TRBV11-2 and TRBJ2-7, is EAGVAQSPRYKIIEKRQSVAFWCNPISGHATLYWYQQILGQGPKLLIQFQNNGVVDDSQLPKDRFSAERLKGVDSTLKIQPAKLEDSAVYLCASSQTGLSYEQYFGPGTRLTVT.

This clonotype was observed many times. The V gene is TRBV7-2, the J gene TRBJ1-5, with D uncertain. Per germline, CDR1 SGHTA and CDR2 FQGNSA. V lost 5 bases and J lost 7, with 12 bases in between. The CDR3 has 13 residues. CDR3 sequence reads: CASSPSFRQPQHF. CDR3 nucleotides: TGTGCCAGCAGCCCTTCTTTCCGACAGCCCCAGCATTTT.

On this clonotype itself: Since a much larger clone is just one base distant, this may be a read error. V usage is TRBV14 and J usage is TRBJ1-3; D is perhaps TRBD1 (6 bases). This CDR3 is built from 16 residues. In germline, CDR1 is SGHDN, CDR2 FVKESK. The ends were cut back, 4 bases at V and 2 bases at J, with 15 bases in the middle. The CDR3 reads CASSPQGWDPGNTIYF. The DNA of the CDR3 is TGTGCCAGCAGCCCACAGGGCTGGGATCCTGGAAACACCATATATTTT.

This clonotype has a handful of counts. The chain has TRBV5-4 and TRBJ2-3; D tentatively fits TRBD1 or TRBD2 (5 bases each). Germline lookup yields CDR1 SGHNT and CDR2 YYREEE (reference sequence). V was shortened by 10 bases and J by 1 base, with 13 bases between the two germline ends. The CDR3 spans 13 residues. CDR3 in amino acids: CAYRGVGTDTQYF. The CDR3 region has the DNA TGTGCCTACCGAGGGGTCGGCACAGATACGCAGTATTTT.

Of note for this clonotype: Given a much more abundant clone one base away, this may be a read error. The CDR3: CASSPGGSTNEKLVF. DNA for the CDR3: TGTGCCAGCAGTCCCGGGGGTTCAACTAATGAAAAACTGGTTTTT. The chain joins TRBV6-1 to TRBJ1-4; a possible D gene is TRBD1 (5 bases). The CDR3 has 15 amino acids. Germline V CDR1 and CDR2: MNHNS, SASEGT.

This clonotype was counted ten times or more. The rearrangement links TRBV5-5 to TRBJ2-3; tentatively, D is TRBD2 (6 bases). The CDR3 spans 15 residues. CDR1 and CDR2 (germline): SGHKS, YYEKEE (reference sequence). Trimming removed 2 bases at V and 0 bases at J, with 10 bases between. In DNA form, the CDR3 reads TGTGCCAGCAGCTTTTTAGGAGGGAGCACAGATACGCAGTATTTT. It translates to CASSFLGGSTDTQYF.

The genes are TRBV18 and TRBJ2-3; D remains ambiguous. Trimming shortened V by 3 bases and J by 4 bases, and 14 bases separated the two germline ends. From germline, CDR1 is KGHSH and CDR2 LQKENI. The CDR3 is 15 amino acids. CDR3 sequence (DNA): TGTGCCAGCTCACCGCGGCCCGAGACGGCAGATACGCAGTATTTT. Protein sequence: CASSPRPETADTQYF.

This clonotype was picked up many times. The chain recombines TRBV9 with TRBJ2-1; the D gene is possibly TRBD2 (7 bases). The CDR3 covers 15 residues. V lost 3 bases, J lost 7 bases, and 17 bases lay in between. Germline V lookup: CDR1 SGDLS, CDR2 YYNGEE. The CDR3 loop is CASSASGGLGNEQFF. In DNA, the CDR3 is TGTGCCAGCAGCGCCTCCGGGGGGCTAGGGAATGAGCAGTTCTTC.

In this sample, this clonotype turned up many times. This chain links TRBV19 with TRBJ2-1; unclear D gene. The CDR3 has 14 amino acids. The germline gives CDR1 LNHDA, CDR2 SQIVND (reference sequence). The CDR3 loop reads CGSRADRPRNEQFF. CDR3 coding DNA: TGTGGAAGTAGGGCTGACCGGCCTCGGAATGAGCAGTTCTTC.

Remarks on this clonotype: Since a much larger clone is just one base distant, this may be a read error. The rearrangement links TRBV19 to TRBJ1-2; D is uncertain. V was shortened by 3 bases and J by 4 bases, with 12 bases between the two germline ends. The CDR3 covers 14 residues. The germline gives CDR1 LNHDA, CDR2 SQIVND (reference sequence). The CDR3 reads CASSIRQIAYGYTF. For the CDR3, the DNA is TGTGCCAGTAGTATCCGTCAGATCGCCTATGGCTACACCTTC.

In the case of this clonotype: A clone one base away is much larger, so this may be a read error. The rearrangement links TRBV6-1 to TRBJ2-1; D may be TRBD1 or TRBD2 (6 bases each). There are 13 residues in the CDR3. Germline V gene sequence: CDR1 MNHNS, CDR2 SASEGT. CDR3 residues: CASMTPGANGQFF. The DNA of the CDR3 is TGTGCCAGCATGACCCCGGGGGCCAATGGGCAGTTCTTC.

This sequence joins TRBV27 and TRBJ2-7; 9 bases match TRBD1. V shed 5 bases and J 6 bases; nucleotides not matched to a gene: 14. Germline assignment: CDR1 MNHEY and CDR2 SMNVEV (reference sequence). The CDR3 length is 16 residues. The CDR3 here is CASSRQARTGAAEQYF. The CDR3 DNA reads as TGTGCCAGCAGTCGCCAAGCCAGGACAGGGGCGGCCGAGCAGTACTTC.

This clonotype was found many times. CDR3 protein: CASSLADRDYNEQFF. The CDR3 DNA reads as TGTGCCAGCAGTTTGGCGGACAGGGATTACAATGAGCAGTTCTTC. The chain recombines TRBV12-3 or TRBV12-4 with TRBJ2-1; 8 bases are a match to TRBD1. The CDR3 contains 15 residues. V lost 3 bases to trimming and J lost 4 bases; unmatched junction nucleotides: 5.

This clonotype was seen many times. V usage is TRBV5-6 and J usage is TRBJ1-2, with D maybe TRBD1 (6 bases). CDR3 length: 14 residues. V was trimmed by 4 bases and J by 4 bases, leaving 14 bases between them. Germline V CDR1 and CDR2: SGHDT, YYEEEE. The CDR3 bases are TGTGCCAGCAGCCGTTCAGGGGACGTCTATGGCTACACCTTC. Amino acids: CASSRSGDVYGYTF.

Note on this clonotype: A read error may be the cause here, since a much bigger clone is one base away. The chain combines TRBV5-5 with TRBJ2-1; 7 nucleotides line up with TRBD1. The CDR3 extends over 14 amino acids. CDR1 and CDR2 from the germline V gene are SGHKS and YYEKEE (reference sequence). In nucleotides, the CDR3 is TGTGCCAGCAGCCCGGGACAGCTATACAATGAGCAGCTCTTC. This gives the protein CASSPGQLYNEQLF. The full variable domain, rest sourced from reference TRBV5-5 and TRBJ2-1, is DAGVTQSPTHLIKTRGQQVTLRCSPISGHKSVSWYQQVLGQGPQFIFQYYEKEERGRGNFPDRFSARQFPNYSSELNVNALLLGDSALYLCASSPGQLYNEQLFGPGTRLTVL.

This clonotype was detected ten times or more. The chain is built from TRBV4-2 and TRBJ2-1; 9 bases agree with TRBD2. Germline values: CDR1 LGHNA, CDR2 YNFKEQ. This CDR3 has 16 residues. V was pared by 0 bases and J by 6 bases, with 6 bases of the junction left unmatched. The DNA for the CDR3 is TGTGCCAGCAGCCAAGATGGTGCGGGGGGGGGCAATGAGCAGTTCTTC. Amino acids: CASSQDGAGGGNEQFF.

This clonotype showed up many times. The chain carries TRBV24-1 and TRBJ2-3; maybe TRBD1 (6 bases). V was pared by 4 bases and J by 2 bases, with 12 bases between. CDR3 length equals 15 residues. The germline V gene encodes CDR1 KGHDR and CDR2 SFDVKD. The chain's CDR3 is CATSDRGINTDTQYF. DNA of the CDR3: TGTGCCACCAGTGACAGGGGAATTAACACAGATACGCAGTATTTT.

In this sample, this clonotype turned up many times. The chain employs TRBV7-9 and TRBJ2-3; the D gene could be TRBD1 or TRBD2 (7 bases each). The CDR3 has 15 amino acids. Germline V gene lookup returns CDR1 SEHNR and CDR2 FQNEAQ (reference sequence). Between the trimmed V and J ends, which lost 5 bases and 6 bases, there was a span of 18 bases. The CDR3 DNA sequence: TGTGCCAGCAGCCAACAGGGGAGGGGTTGGGATACGCAGTATTTT. Translation gives CASSQQGRGWDTQYF.

This clonotype was picked up many times. The rearrangement links TRBV3-1 to TRBJ2-7; maybe TRBD2 (7 bases). Deletions cut 4 bases from V and 4 bases from J, with 14 bases between. This CDR3 spans 14 amino acids. Germline values: CDR1 LGHDT, CDR2 YNNKEL (reference sequence). The CDR3 protein is CASSPRGALYEQYF. The CDR3 DNA follows: TGTGCCAGCAGCCCCCGGGGGGCACTGTACGAGCAGTACTTC.

This clonotype came up many times. The chain joins TRBV2 to TRBJ2-6; D is undetermined. V lost 10 bases to trimming and J lost 0 bases, with 16 bases between them. Germline V CDR1 and CDR2: SNHLY, FYNNEI. The CDR3 is 16 amino acids. CDR3 nucleotide sequence: TGTGCCATCGGACGCGGTCTGAGCTCTGGGGCCAACGTCCTGACTTTC. Translating it yields CAIGRGLSSGANVLTF.

The rearrangement uses TRBV4-1 and TRBJ1-2, with D perhaps TRBD1 (6 bases). The CDR3 length is 15 residues. Deletions cut 0 bases from V and 5 bases from J, with 13 bases between. Germline V CDR1 and CDR2: MGHRA, YSYEKL. DNA of the CDR3: TGCGCCAGCAGCCAAGATGGAGCACAGGGTTATGGCTACACCTTC. It codes for CASSQDGAQGYGYTF.

This clonotype was seen at least ten times. The CDR3 coding sequence is TGTGCCAGCAGCCAAGTTTTGGGACTCTCCTACGAGCAGTACTTC. Translation: CASSQVLGLSYEQYF. This chain links TRBV4-2 with TRBJ2-7; maybe TRBD2 (6 bases). The CDR3 extends over 15 amino acids. Germline CDR1 is LGHNA and CDR2 is YNFKEQ. Trimming removed 1 base from V and 0 bases from J, with 10 bases in between.

This clonotype was seen ten or more times. The chain couples TRBV20-1 to TRBJ2-3; 8 bases align to TRBD2. The germline gives CDR1 DFQATT, CDR2 SNEGSKA (reference sequence). J gave up 2 bases and V 2 bases, and 6 bases lay outside the gene matches. The CDR3 runs 15 residues. CDR3 sequence reads: CSARRPGGVTDTQYF. The CDR3 DNA is TGCAGTGCTAGAAGGCCGGGAGGGGTCACAGATACGCAGTATTTT.

This clonotype came up many times. This rearrangement joins TRBV10-3 to TRBJ1-2, with 7 bases identical to TRBD1. This CDR3 spans 16 amino acids. V gave up 5 bases and J gave up 4 bases; unmatched junction bases: 13. The germline CDR1 and CDR2 sequences are ENHRY and SYGVKD. The CDR3 bases are TGTGCCATCAGTCCCTCTAGGACAGGCGAGAGCTATGGCTACACCTTC. Its translation is CAISPSRTGESYGYTF.

This clonotype was counted at least ten times. The V and J genes are TRBV3-1 and TRBJ2-1; TRBD2 agrees at 10 bases. The CDR3 extends over 14 amino acids. The germline V gene encodes CDR1 LGHDT and CDR2 YNNKEL (reference sequence). The ends lost 8 bases at V and 7 bases at J; junction bases unmatched: 8. For the CDR3, the DNA is TGTGCCAGCGGGCGGGCTAGCGGGGGTAATGAGCAGTTCTTC. This encodes CASGRASGGNEQFF.

Remarks on this clonotype: A much more abundant neighbour one base away suggests this may be a read error. This rearrangement joins TRBV20-1 to TRBJ1-4; no clear D. Germline assignment: CDR1 DFQATT and CDR2 SNEGSKA (reference sequence). This CDR3 is built from 12 residues. Here the CDR3 reads CSARVEHEKLCF. As DNA, the CDR3 is TGCAGTGCTAGAGTTGAACATGAAAAACTGTGTTTT.

On this clonotype itself: A much larger clone lies a single base off, so this may be a read error. The CDR3 is CASSPRGDGGYNEQLF. The CDR3 DNA reads TGTGCCAGCAGCCCCCGGGGGGACGGCGGGTACAATGAGCAGCTCTTC. The chain uses TRBV9 and TRBJ2-1, with 7 nucleotides matching TRBD2. The CDR3 totals 16 residues. Germline CDR1 SGDLS, CDR2 YYNGEE.

Of note for this clonotype: A much larger clone is a single base away; this may be a read error. The V and J genes are TRBV27 and TRBJ2-7; TRBD1 aligns across 8 bases. The ends lost 6 bases at V and 1 base at J; junction bases unmatched: 8. The CDR3 covers 15 residues. CDR1 MNHEY and CDR2 SMNVEV come from the germline V gene (reference sequence). CDR3 sequence reads: CASRPRDRWSYEQYF. CDR3 in DNA: TGTGCCAGCAGACCCCGGGACAGGTGGTCCTACGAGCAGTACTTC.